The source of this T cell receptor beta chain is a study of vaccination and CD4 T cells after COVID-19. Study at large: SARS-CoV-2, HCoV-NL63, HCoV-OC43 and HCoV-229E supplied the overlapping spike peptides used to stimulate cells.

This CDR3 has 16 amino acids. The germline V gene has CDR1 SGHAT and CDR2 FQNNGV. V lost 1 base, J lost 10 bases, and 17 bases lay in between. Study results and limitations: Convalescent patients' median share of reactive clones seen only post-vaccination was around 86%.

An Oncomine TCR Beta short-read assay was used to sequence the DNA from cultured CD4+ T cells. TCRdb independently ran MiXCR on the PCR reads; one entry per CDR3 protein. The sample has over 12,000 distinct CDR3 sequences, about 48% seen once. Comments on this clonotype: What it binds is unknown.

Described treatment: roughly 10-day PBMC culture with coronavirus spike peptide pools or control peptides (ViraFEST assay). This clonotype originated in a human donor who had recovered from COVID-19. Specimen: CD4+ T cells from blood, cultured in vitro. The chain links TRBV11-2 to TRBJ1-6; no reliable D call. CDR3 bases: TGTGCCAGCAGCTTAGTTGCGGCCGGGAATGGATCACCCCTCCACTTT. This gives the protein CASSLVAAGNGSPLHF.